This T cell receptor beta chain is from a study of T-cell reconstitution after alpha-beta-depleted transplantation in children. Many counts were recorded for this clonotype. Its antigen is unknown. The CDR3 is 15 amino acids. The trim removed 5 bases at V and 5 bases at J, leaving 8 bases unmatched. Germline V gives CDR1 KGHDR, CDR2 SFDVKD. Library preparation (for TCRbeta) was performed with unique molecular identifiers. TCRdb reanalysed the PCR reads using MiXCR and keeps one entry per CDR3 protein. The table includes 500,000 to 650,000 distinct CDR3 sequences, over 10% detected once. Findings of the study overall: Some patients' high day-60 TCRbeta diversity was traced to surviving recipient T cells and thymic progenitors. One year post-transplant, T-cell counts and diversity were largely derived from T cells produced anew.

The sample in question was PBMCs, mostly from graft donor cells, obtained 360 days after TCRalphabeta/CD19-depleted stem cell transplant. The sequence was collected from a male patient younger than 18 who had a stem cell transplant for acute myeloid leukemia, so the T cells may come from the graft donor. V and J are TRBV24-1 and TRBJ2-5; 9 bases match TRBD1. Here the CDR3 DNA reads TGTGCCACCAGTGCCGGCGGGACAGGGCAGGAGACCCAGTACTTC. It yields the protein CATSAGGTGQETQYF.